These 9 T cell receptor beta chains were all obtained from the same sample, sequenced in a study of shared clonotypes between healthy human individuals. CD8 cells regarded as naive lacked CD45RO, were positively chosen for CCR7, and omitted terminally differentiated effector memory CD45RA+ cells. Using immunoSEQ multiplex PCR, the repertoire was profiled, and TCRdb retains in-frame clones only, with some absent. Of some 600,000 clones in the sample, around 96% are singletons; the top ten hold 0.095% to 0.13%. The sample comprised naive CD8+ T cells sorted from blood. These receptors all stem from a woman aged 25 to 39 in good health.

The rearrangement joins TRBV20-1 to TRBJ2-1; D is unclear. V shed 3 bases and J shed 3 bases, with 3 bases lying between them. The CDR3 sequence is 11 residues long. CDR1 DFQATT and CDR2 SNEGSKA come from the germline V gene (reference sequence). The CDR3 coding sequence is TGCAGTGCTAGTTTCTACAATGAGCAGTTCTTC. Translating gives CSASFYNEQFF.

V gene TRBV2 combines with J gene TRBJ1-5; D not certain. V was clipped by 2 bases and J by 0 bases, with 8 bases between them. Germline lookup yields CDR1 SNHLY and CDR2 FYNNEI. This CDR3 region has 15 residues. CDR3 nucleotides: TGTGCCAGCAGTGAATGGGGAAATAGCAATCAGCCCCAGCATTTT. It is translated as CASSEWGNSNQPQHF. Together with reference TRBV2 and TRBJ1-5, the CDR3 gives the full variable domain: EPEVTQTPSHQVTQMGQEVILRCVPISNHLYFYWYRQILGQKVEFLVSFYNNEISEKSEIFDDQFSVERPDGSNFTLKIRSTKLEDSAMYFCASSEWGNSNQPQHFGDGTRLSIL.

The chain uses TRBV7-2 and TRBJ1-5, with D perhaps matching TRBD1 (6 bases). The ends were cut back, 9 bases at V and 0 bases at J, with 24 bases in the middle. Germline CDR1 reads SGHTA; CDR2 reads FQGNSA. The CDR3 length is 18 residues. The CDR3 nucleotides are TGTGCCAGTTCTGAGGGGGGAGCGGAACAGGGTAGCAATCAGCCCCAGCATTTT. This encodes CASSEGGAEQGSNQPQHF.

CDR3 bases: TGTGCCAGCACGACAGGGTTTGGAAACACCATATATTTT. It encodes CASTTGFGNTIYF. The chain is built from TRBV6-6 and TRBJ1-3; 7 bases line up with TRBD1. CDR1 is MNHNY and CDR2 is SVGAGI in the germline V gene (reference sequence). J gave up 3 bases and V 7 bases, and 3 bases lay outside the gene matches. The CDR3 extends over 13 amino acids.

The chain employs TRBV7-7 and TRBJ2-5; the match to TRBD2 covers 7 bases. The end of the DNA fits TRBJ2-7 better, so the J call may be wrong. This CDR3 region has 15 residues. Germline V gene sequence: CDR1 SSHAT, CDR2 FNYEAQ (reference sequence). CDR3 coding DNA: TGTGCCAGCAGCTTAGAAGTTGGGCTAGCGGTCGAGCAGTACTTC. The encoded protein is CASSLEVGLAVEQYF.

Details on this clone: The sample contains more than one DNA sequence encoding this CDR3. The chain recombines TRBV13 with TRBJ2-1; 9 positions agree with TRBD2. The length of the CDR3 is 16 residues. Germline V gene sequence: CDR1 PRHDT, CDR2 FYEKMQ (reference sequence). J was trimmed by 3 bases and V by 0 bases; bases with no gene match: 3. CDR3 protein: CASSLGTSGYYNEQFF. The CDR3 DNA sequence: TGTGCCAGCAGCTTAGGGACTAGCGGATACTACAATGAGCAGTTCTTC.

This clone appeared a single time. The V call is TRBV5-4, the J call TRBJ2-2; no firm D call. The CDR3 extends over 12 amino acids. The V gene lost 0 bases and the J gene lost 7 bases, with 4 bases spanning the gap. CDR1 and CDR2 (germline): SGHNT, YYREEE (reference sequence). In DNA form, the CDR3 reads TGTGCCAGCAGCTTGGAAGTCGGGGAGCTGTTTTTT. Protein sequence: CASSLEVGELFF.

The chain has TRBV15 and TRBJ2-2; D ambiguous. CDR3 length: 15 residues. V was clipped by 1 base and J by 6 bases, with 12 bases between them. The germline CDR1 and CDR2 sequences are LNHNV and YYDKDF (reference sequence). CDR3 sequence reads: CATSRATPLAGELFF. As DNA, the CDR3 is TGTGCCACCAGCAGAGCGACGCCCCTAGCCGGGGAGCTGTTTTTT.

The chain joins TRBV7-9 to TRBJ1-4; D gene unclear. CDR1 and CDR2 from the germline V gene are SEHNR and FQNEAQ (reference sequence). V was clipped by 5 bases and J by 5 bases, with 18 bases between them. The CDR3 runs to 16 residues. The CDR3 DNA reads as TGTGCCAGCAGCCCAGAGGACGGTGATCAGAATGAAAAACTGTTTTTT. This sequence encodes CASSPEDGDQNEKLFF. Drawing the rest from reference TRBV7-9 and TRBJ1-4, the complete variable domain is DTGVSQNPRHKITKRGQNVTFRCDPISEHNRLYWYRQTLGQGPEFLTYFQNEAQLEKSRLLSDRFSAERPKGSFSTLEIQRTEQGDSAMYLCASSPEDGDQNEKLFFGSGTQLSVL.